This section outlines one T cell receptor (beta chain) sequence together with its context. What it binds is not known. Researchers ran the PCR with 60 Vbeta and 13 Jbeta primers. Data came from immunoSEQ multiplex PCR; TCRdb stores just in-frame clones and leaves some out. The sample shows tens of thousands of clones, about 70% of them seen only once. This specimen belongs to a study of cytomegalovirus exposure and HLA in healthy donors. Regarding the study as a whole: The classifier, whose performance was assessed in both the original and validation cohorts, reportedly diagnosed cytomegalovirus status with high specificity and sensitivity. Later analysis identified a missense DCLRE1C variant that was linked to TCR beta V- and J-gene trimming. Earlier analysis yielded a pattern in which most TCR beta V segments were productive about 90% or about 30% of the time.

Germline values: CDR1 MNHNY, CDR2 SVGAGI (reference sequence). The CDR3 totals 11 residues. Trimming pared 5 bases from V and 2 bases from J, leaving 3 bases between. Sequencing input: PBMCs. The chain uses TRBV6-6 and TRBJ2-5; D not resolved. This receptor was obtained from a man aged 18 to 29 in good health and CMV-seronegative. The CDR3 coding sequence is TGTGCCAGCAGTATACAAGAGACCCAGTACTTC. Protein: CASSIQETQYF.